This TCR beta chain was sequenced during a study of neurological immune-mediated disorders. Study-wide findings and caveats: The most TCR clonal expansion was seen in HTLV-1-associated myelopathy, and the least was seen in multiple sclerosis, which fell below healthy controls. CDR3 amino acid sequences of expanded clones were not shared across subjects, a result suggesting private repertoires in all groups.

This clonotype has ten or more counts. Antigen specificity is unknown. The V and J ends lost 6 bases and 1 base, in that order; junction bases with no gene match: 7. The CDR3 sequence is 17 residues long. CDR1 and CDR2 (germline): SGDLS, YYNGEE. Unsorted libraries were generated from 2 million PBMCs held at -80 degrees C. TCRdb passed the 5' RACE reads through MiXCR, listing each CDR3 protein once. The table has about 120,000 distinct CDR3 sequences, roughly 3.2% seen once. The specimen was PBMCs. The gene calls are TRBV9 and TRBJ2-3; 14 nucleotides line up with TRBD2. This clonotype was obtained from a woman in her thirties with multiple sclerosis. CDR3 in DNA: TGTGCCAGCACGGGACTAGCGGGAGAGGTGGGCACAGATACGCAGTATTTT. Its protein product is CASTGLAGEVGTDTQYF.